The 12 T cell receptor beta chains below were found in one sample sequenced in a study of vaccination and CD4 T cells after COVID-19. Sequenced with the Oncomine TCR Beta short-read assay was DNA taken from cultured CD4+ T cells. TCRdb re-called the PCR reads with MiXCR, one entry per CDR3 protein. The table includes approximately 19,000 distinct CDR3 sequences, about half detected once. What these receptors recognize is not known. Stated treatment: approximately 9-day PBMC culture with coronavirus spike peptide pools or control peptides (ViraFEST assay). This specimen consisted of CD4+ T cells from blood, cultured in vitro, obtained before SARS-CoV-2 vaccination. These receptor sequences come from a human donor who had recovered from COVID-19.

The chain uses TRBV29-1 and TRBJ2-5, with TRBD1 as a possible D gene (5 bases). Looked up from germline, CDR1 is SQVTM and CDR2 is ANQGSEA. V was shortened by 7 bases and J by 4 bases, with 13 bases between the two germline ends. The CDR3 runs 12 residues. This chain's CDR3 is CSGQTDGETQYF. In DNA, the CDR3 is TGCAGCGGACAGACCGATGGAGAGACCCAGTACTTC. Drawing the rest from reference TRBV29-1 and TRBJ2-5, the complete variable domain is SAVISQKPSRDICQRGTSLTIQCQVDSQVTMMFWYRQQPGQSLTLIATANQGSEATYESGFVIDKFPISRPNLTFSTLTVSNMSPEDSSIYLCSGQTDGETQYFGPGTRLLVL.

This chain joins TRBV2 and TRBJ1-1; D not certain. Germline loops: CDR1 SNHLY, CDR2 FYNNEI. The CDR3 extends over 14 amino acids. V was trimmed by 6 bases and J by 4 bases, leaving 15 bases between them. CDR3 nucleotides: TGTGCCAGCAGGGCCCGCGGAGGGAGCACTGAAGCTTTCTTT. Translation: CASRARGGSTEAFF.

V usage is TRBV2 and J usage is TRBJ2-7, with TRBD2 identical over 10 bases. CDR3 size: 15 residues. CDR1 and CDR2 (germline): SNHLY, FYNNEI. With V trimmed by 2 bases and J by 5 bases, 6 bases remained unmatched. CDR3 DNA sequence: TGTGCCAGCAGTGAAAGGCTAGCGGGAGCTCACGAGCAGTACTTC. Translation gives CASSERLAGAHEQYF. The full variable domain, rest sourced from reference TRBV2 and TRBJ2-7, is EPEVTQTPSHQVTQMGQEVILRCVPISNHLYFYWYRQILGQKVEFLVSFYNNEISEKSEIFDDQFSVERPDGSNFTLKIRSTKLEDSAMYFCASSERLAGAHEQYFGPGTRLTVT.

This clonotype rates as medium-sized. This sequence joins TRBV20-1 and TRBJ1-1, with D possibly being TRBD1 (5 bases). This CDR3 spans 15 amino acids. Trimming pared 3 bases from V and 1 base from J, leaving 15 bases between. Per the germline V gene, CDR1 is DFQATT and CDR2 is SNEGSKA (reference sequence). The CDR3 DNA is TGCAGTGCTAGCTCTCCCTTGACAGCGAACACTGAAGCTTTCTTT. Residues: CSASSPLTANTEAFF.

This clonotype has just a few counts. J is TRBJ1-1 and V is TRBV10-1; D is undetermined. Trimming stripped 6 bases from V and 5 bases from J, with 10 bases between. Germline assignment: CDR1 WNHNN and CDR2 SYGVQD (reference sequence). The CDR3 extends over 12 amino acids. CDR3 sequence reads: CASRWRRTEAFF. The DNA of the CDR3 is TGCGCCAGCAGGTGGCGCCGGACTGAAGCTTTCTTT.

The chain combines TRBV28 with TRBJ1-3, with 9 bases lining up with TRBD1. V was clipped by 5 bases and J by 0 bases; unmatched bases: 8. This CDR3 is 17 amino acids long. Germline V gene data show CDR1 as MDHEN and CDR2 as SYDVKM. CDR3 in DNA: TGTGCCAGCAGTAGACCGGGACAGGGACACTCTGGAAACACCATATATTTT. As protein: CASSRPGQGHSGNTIYF.

This clonotype was counted a few times. The chain employs TRBV28 and TRBJ2-2, with no clear D. Germline loops: CDR1 MDHEN, CDR2 SYDVKM. The germline V and J ends were trimmed by 8 bases and 4 bases, with 14 bases remaining between them. The CDR3 has 14 amino acids. The CDR3 loop reads CASLEFWGTGELFF. In nucleotides, the CDR3 is TGTGCCAGCTTGGAGTTCTGGGGCACCGGGGAGCTGTTTTTT.

The V and J genes are TRBV6-1 and TRBJ2-3; the D gene is possibly TRBD2 (6 bases). Germline V gene sequence: CDR1 MNHNS, CDR2 SASEGT. V was pared by 4 bases and J by 7 bases, with 18 bases between. The CDR3 consists of 15 residues. DNA of the CDR3: TGTGCCAGCAGTGTCGGTAGGACTACATCAAATACGCAGTATTTT. Its protein product is CASSVGRTTSNTQYF.

In regard to this clonotype: Sequence at one end of the junction differs from germline and may be a read error. The chain combines TRBV6-2 or TRBV6-3 with TRBJ2-7; possibly TRBD1 for D (6 bases). The CDR3 extends over 12 amino acids. Germline V gene lookup returns CDR1 MNHEY and CDR2 SVGEGT. CDR3 protein: CASRERTEPGFF. CDR3 nucleotide sequence: TGTGCCAGCAGGGAGAGGACAGAGCCAGGGTTCTTC.

The V gene is TRBV27, the J gene TRBJ2-3; 10 nucleotides line up with TRBD2. The germline gives CDR1 MNHEY, CDR2 SMNVEV (reference sequence). J was trimmed by 4 bases and V by 6 bases; bases with no gene match: 10. The CDR3 sequence is 16 residues long. The CDR3 spells CASSQLAGTAPDTQYF. In nucleotides, the CDR3 is TGTGCCAGCAGCCAACTAGCGGGAACGGCCCCAGATACGCAGTATTTT.

This chain uses TRBV27 with TRBJ2-1, with 7 positions matching TRBD2. Germline lookup yields CDR1 MNHEY and CDR2 SMNVEV (reference sequence). J lost 7 bases, V lost 6 bases, and 9 bases had no gene match. This CDR3 region has 14 residues. CDR3 coding DNA: TGTGCCAGCAGGGCCGGGACTATCCATAATGAGCAGTTCTTC. This encodes CASRAGTIHNEQFF.

The gene calls are TRBV12-3 or TRBV12-4 and TRBJ2-6; D possibly corresponds to TRBD1 (6 bases). V shed 5 bases and J shed 2 bases, with 19 bases lying between them. The CDR3 extends over 18 amino acids. The CDR3 sequence: CASSDGQPVTPGANVLTF. The DNA of the CDR3 is TGTGCCAGCAGTGACGGACAGCCGGTCACTCCTGGGGCCAACGTCCTGACTTTC.